These 15 T cell receptor beta chains were sequenced from one sample in a study of T cells in Graves' hyperthyroidism and ophthalmopathy. The investigators amplified TCR beta CDR3 regions from RNA transcripts. With the HTBI primer set, the TCR CDR3 went through a first round of RT-PCR. TCRdb fed the multiplex PCR reads into MiXCR, producing one record per CDR3 protein. The sample consists of about 510,000 distinct CDR3 sequences, 12% to 15% of them appearing once. The sequenced sample was blood. All receptors come from a woman aged 40 to 50 with Graves' hyperthyroidism.

This clonotype was counted many times. The V gene is TRBV6-1, the J gene TRBJ2-2, with D perhaps matching TRBD1 or TRBD2 (6 bases each). Between the trimmed V and J ends, which lost 8 bases and 4 bases, there was a span of 14 bases. The CDR3 runs 14 residues. Germline V gene data show CDR1 as MNHNS and CDR2 as SASEGT. CDR3 coding DNA: TGTGCCAGCGGGGGCGCGGGGCTCACCGGGGAGCTGTTTTTT. Its translation is CASGGAGLTGELFF.

This clonotype was observed many times. The V gene is TRBV12-3 or TRBV12-4, the J gene TRBJ2-1, with D unclear. The CDR3 length is 11 residues. The germline V and J ends were trimmed by 2 bases and 6 bases, with 2 bases remaining between them. The CDR3: CASSLFNEQFF. The CDR3 DNA is TGTGCCAGCAGTTTATTCAATGAGCAGTTCTTC.

This clonotype occurred many times. The chain uses TRBV3-1 and TRBJ2-7, with 9 bases that match TRBD1. The CDR3 length is 16 residues. Germline V gene sequence: CDR1 LGHDT, CDR2 YNNKEL (reference sequence). Trimming at V came to 0 bases and at J to 4 bases, leaving 7 bases not matched to a gene. The CDR3 DNA follows: TGTGCCAGCAGCCAAGACGGTTGGGGACAGGGTTACGAGCAGTACTTC. Encoded protein: CASSQDGWGQGYEQYF.

V usage is TRBV2 and J usage is TRBJ2-1; 12 bases are a match to TRBD2. V trimming: 5 bases; J trimming: 7 bases; junction bases outside the gene matches: 9. Germline V lookup: CDR1 SNHLY, CDR2 FYNNEI. This CDR3 is built from 16 residues. In DNA, the CDR3 is TGTGCCAGCAGTAGGGGACTAGCGGGCTCAAGGAATGAGCAGTTCTTC. As protein: CASSRGLAGSRNEQFF.

This rearrangement joins TRBV20-1 to TRBJ2-2; D gene uncertain. The CDR3 sequence is 12 residues long. Germline V gene lookup returns CDR1 DFQATT and CDR2 SNEGSKA (reference sequence). Trimming removed 4 bases from V and 4 bases from J, with 7 bases in between. The CDR3: CSAIGATGELFF. For the CDR3, the DNA is TGCAGTGCTATAGGTGCCACCGGGGAGCTGTTTTTT.

This clonotype was seen a handful of times. As DNA, the CDR3 is TGTGCCAGTAGCCCAGGGGGCGTCGATGAAAAACTGTTTTTT. Its translation is CASSPGGVDEKLFF. V is TRBV19 and J is TRBJ1-4; 8 bases align to TRBD1. Trimming cost V 6 bases and J 6 bases; bases outside gene matches: 6. The CDR3 extends over 14 amino acids. The germline V gene encodes CDR1 LNHDA and CDR2 SQIVND (reference sequence).

This clonotype has a count of ten or more. J is TRBJ2-7 and V is TRBV5-1, with TRBD1 matching over 9 bases. The J segment lost 5 bases and the V segment lost 4 bases, leaving 10 bases of the junction unmatched. In germline, CDR1 is SGHRS, CDR2 YFSETQ. The CDR3 contains 15 residues. The CDR3 DNA sequence: TGCGCCAGCAGCCCGTCGGGACAGGGTATCCACGAGCAGTACTTC. It translates to CASSPSGQGIHEQYF.

The CDR3 DNA follows: TGTGCCAGCAGCGTGGGGGTGGAGCAGCCCCAGCATTTT. Its translation: CASSVGVEQPQHF. This rearrangement joins TRBV7-8 to TRBJ1-5; D possibly corresponds to TRBD1 (5 bases). This CDR3 contains 13 residues. With 5 bases removed from V and 7 bases from J, the gap between germline ends came to 12 bases. Germline CDR1 reads SGHVS; CDR2 reads FQNEAQ.

This clonotype was observed at least ten times. The rearrangement uses TRBV7-9 and TRBJ2-7; TRBD1 or TRBD2 may be the D gene (5 bases each). V lost 1 base to trimming and J lost 3 bases, with 16 bases between them. Germline V gives CDR1 SEHNR, CDR2 FQNEAQ (reference sequence). This CDR3 is built from 16 residues. The CDR3 reads CASSLVNRGVNYEQYF. In DNA form, the CDR3 reads TGTGCCAGCAGCTTAGTGAACCGGGGCGTTAACTACGAGCAGTACTTC. Full variable domain (remainder filled in from reference TRBV7-9 and TRBJ2-7): DTGVSQNPRHKITKRGQNVTFRCDPISEHNRLYWYRQTLGQGPEFLTYFQNEAQLEKSRLLSDRFSAERPKGSFSTLEIQRTEQGDSAMYLCASSLVNRGVNYEQYFGPGTRLTVT.

This clonotype has ten or more counts. This rearrangement joins TRBV12-3 or TRBV12-4 to TRBJ2-1; D possibly corresponds to TRBD1 (5 bases). V gave up 1 base and J gave up 5 bases, with 9 bases separating them. This CDR3 region has 14 residues. The CDR3 loop is CASSLDSGNNEQFF. CDR3 DNA: TGTGCCAGCAGTTTAGATTCAGGGAACAATGAGCAGTTCTTC.

The table lists this clonotype with many counts. This sequence joins TRBV28 and TRBJ1-1; no firm D call. Germline V gene sequence: CDR1 MDHEN, CDR2 SYDVKM. The CDR3 is 14 amino acids. V shed 5 bases and J shed 0 bases, with 10 bases lying between them. In DNA, the CDR3 is TGTGCCAGCAGTCGAACACGGGTGAACACTGAAGCTTTCTTT. Translated: CASSRTRVNTEAFF.

The chain links TRBV5-6 to TRBJ2-1; D gene ambiguous. Germline CDR1 reads SGHDT; CDR2 reads YYEEEE. This CDR3 is 16 amino acids long. Trimming took off 6 bases at V and 5 bases at J, with 21 bases between the two ends. This chain's CDR3 is CASNQIIGSSDNEQFF. Here the CDR3 DNA reads TGTGCCAGCAATCAAATTATCGGATCCTCAGACAATGAGCAGTTCTTC.

This clonotype occurred many times. The V and J genes are TRBV7-2 and TRBJ2-7; TRBD1 or TRBD2 may be the D gene (7 bases each). Trimming shortened V by 4 bases and J by 3 bases, and 25 bases separated the two germline ends. CDR3 length equals 18 residues. Germline V gene data show CDR1 as SGHTA and CDR2 as FQGNSA. The CDR3 DNA reads as TGTGCCAGCAGCTCACCAGGGGGGGGGTCCCCTTCTTTCTACGAGCAGTACTTC. Translated: CASSSPGGGSPSFYEQYF.

Notes on this clonotype: A much larger clone lies a single base off, so this may be a read error. The chain joins TRBV28 to TRBJ1-2; D is undetermined. Germline V gene sequence: CDR1 MDHEN, CDR2 SYDVKM. The CDR3 has 14 amino acids. V was pared by 3 bases and J by 4 bases, with 12 bases between. In DNA form, the CDR3 reads TGTGCCAGCAGTTTGCCTACCCATTTCTATGGCTACACCTTC. This codes for CASSLPTHFYGYTF.

This clonotype appeared many times. The CDR3 sequence: CASSEVGDRVGEQFF. CDR3 nucleotides: TGTGCCAGCAGTGAAGTGGGGGACAGGGTGGGTGAGCAGTTCTTC. This chain uses TRBV2 with TRBJ2-1; 9 bases are a match to TRBD1. J lost 9 bases, V lost 1 base, and 7 bases had no gene match. CDR3 size: 15 residues. CDR1 and CDR2 (germline): SNHLY, FYNNEI. Full variable domain (rest looked up from reference TRBV2 and TRBJ2-1): EPEVTQTPSHQVTQMGQEVILRCVPISNHLYFYWYRQILGQKVEFLVSFYNNEISEKSEIFDDQFSVERPDGSNFTLKIRSTKLEDSAMYFCASSEVGDRVGEQFFGPGTRLTVL.